The 8 T cell receptor beta chains in this list originate from one sample, sequenced in a study of T cells in Graves' hyperthyroidism and ophthalmopathy. RNA transcripts gave rise to amplified TCR beta CDR3 regions. TCR CDR3 regions were first amplified by RT-PCR with HTBI primers. TCRdb re-called the multiplex PCR reads through MiXCR, storing one row per CDR3 protein. The repertoire includes some 24,000 distinct CDR3 sequences, 45% to 55% of them detected once, and about 25% sits in the top ten. Sequenced sample: blood. The receptors were sampled from a woman in her thirties or forties with Graves' hyperthyroidism that later progressed to Graves' ophthalmopathy.

DNA for the CDR3: TGTGCCAGCAGCTTAGCGGGAGGGACCGGGGAGACCCAGTACTTC. Its translation: CASSLAGGTGETQYF. V gene TRBV11-3 combines with J gene TRBJ2-5, with TRBD2 matching over 8 bases. This CDR3 spans 15 amino acids. Germline values: CDR1 SGHNT, CDR2 YENEEA. V lost 1 base, J lost 5 bases, and 6 bases stayed unmatched.

This clonotype was seen at least ten times. The gene calls are TRBV12-3 or TRBV12-4 and TRBJ2-1, with D perhaps being TRBD1 or TRBD2 (5 bases each). The ends were cut back, 8 bases at V and 0 bases at J, with 11 bases in the middle. The CDR3 sequence is 14 residues long. CDR3 DNA: TGTGCCAGCTGGGGACGTCTCTCCTACAATGAGCAGTTCTTC. Translation: CASWGRLSYNEQFF.

This chain joins TRBV6-4 and TRBJ2-3; 10 nucleotides agree with TRBD2. The CDR3 is 15 residues long. J gave up 2 bases and V 5 bases, and 4 bases lay outside the gene matches. Germline V gene data show CDR1 as MRHNA and CDR2 as SNTAGT. Here the CDR3 reads CASSPTSGSTDTQYF. The CDR3 DNA reads as TGTGCCAGCAGTCCGACTAGCGGGTCCACAGATACGCAGTATTTT.

This rearrangement joins TRBV2 to TRBJ2-5, with TRBD2 matching over 8 bases. Per the germline V gene, CDR1 is SNHLY and CDR2 is FYNNEI. Losses at the gene ends were 7 bases for V and 5 bases for J; bases not matched to a gene: 6. The CDR3 is 13 residues long. The CDR3 nucleotides are TGTGCCAGCAAGGGGACTAGTGTGGAGACCCAGTACTTC. This sequence encodes CASKGTSVETQYF. The variable domain in full, completed from reference TRBV2 and TRBJ2-5, reads EPEVTQTPSHQVTQMGQEVILRCVPISNHLYFYWYRQILGQKVEFLVSFYNNEISEKSEIFDDQFSVERPDGSNFTLKIRSTKLEDSAMYFCASKGTSVETQYFGPGTRLLVL.

The chain links TRBV20-1 to TRBJ2-7; 11 bases line up with TRBD1. The CDR3 is 14 residues long. Unmatched junction bases numbered 6, after V lost 5 bases and J lost 3 bases. The germline V gene encodes CDR1 DFQATT and CDR2 SNEGSKA (reference sequence). This chain's CDR3 is CSAAGQGAGYEQYF. CDR3 nucleotides: TGCAGTGCTGCTGGACAGGGGGCTGGCTACGAGCAGTACTTC.

This clonotype ranks as medium-sized (0.01 to 0.1%). This chain's CDR3 is CASSAGAHEQYF. DNA for the CDR3: TGCGCCAGCAGCGCGGGGGCTCACGAGCAGTACTTC. The V call is TRBV5-1, the J call TRBJ2-7; maybe TRBD2 (7 bases). Germline assignment: CDR1 SGHRS and CDR2 YFSETQ. The CDR3 is 12 residues long. The germline V and J ends were trimmed by 4 bases and 5 bases, with 10 bases remaining between them.

This clonotype was counted a few times. The chain couples TRBV2 to TRBJ2-2; D unclear. This CDR3 is 14 amino acids long. The germline V gene encodes CDR1 SNHLY and CDR2 FYNNEI. V shed 6 bases and J shed 7 bases, with 15 bases lying between them. Here the CDR3 reads CASRAKDFDGELFF. As DNA, the CDR3 is TGTGCCAGCAGGGCCAAAGATTTTGACGGGGAGCTGTTTTTT.

Ten or more counts support this clonotype. The chain carries TRBV12-3 or TRBV12-4 and TRBJ2-7, with D possibly being TRBD2 (6 bases). The CDR3 consists of 13 residues. V lost 5 bases to trimming and J lost 2 bases, with 10 bases between them. The CDR3 reads CASSKEGAYEQYF. The DNA of the CDR3 is TGTGCCAGCAGTAAGGAGGGTGCCTACGAGCAGTACTTC.